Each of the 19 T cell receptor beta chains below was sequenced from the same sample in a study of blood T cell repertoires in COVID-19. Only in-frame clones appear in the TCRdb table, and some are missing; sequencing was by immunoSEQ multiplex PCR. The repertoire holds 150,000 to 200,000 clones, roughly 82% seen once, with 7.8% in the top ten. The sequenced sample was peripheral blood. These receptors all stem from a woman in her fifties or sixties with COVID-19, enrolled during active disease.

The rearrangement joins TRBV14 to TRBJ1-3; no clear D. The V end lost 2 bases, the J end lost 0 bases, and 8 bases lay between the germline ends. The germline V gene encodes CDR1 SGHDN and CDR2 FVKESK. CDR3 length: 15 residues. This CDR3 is CASSQRRSSGNTIYF. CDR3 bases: TGTGCCAGCAGCCAAAGGAGAAGCTCTGGAAACACCATATATTTT. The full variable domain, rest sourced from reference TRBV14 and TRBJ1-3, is EAGVTQFPSHSVIEKGQTVTLRCDPISGHDNLYWYRRVMGKEIKFLLHFVKESKQDESGMPNNRFLAERTGGTYSTLKVQPAELEDSGVYFCASSQRRSSGNTIYFGEGSWLTVV.

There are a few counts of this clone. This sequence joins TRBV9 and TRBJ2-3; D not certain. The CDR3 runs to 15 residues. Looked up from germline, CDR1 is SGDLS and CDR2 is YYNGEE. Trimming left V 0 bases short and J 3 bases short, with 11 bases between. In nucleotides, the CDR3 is TGTGCCAGCAGCGTAGAGGTTTACGGGACAGATACGCAGTATTTT. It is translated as CASSVEVYGTDTQYF.

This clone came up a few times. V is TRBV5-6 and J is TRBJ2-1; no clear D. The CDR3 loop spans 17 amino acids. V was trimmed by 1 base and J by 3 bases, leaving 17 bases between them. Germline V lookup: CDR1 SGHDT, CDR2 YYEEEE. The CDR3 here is CASSLRLKLNLYNEQFF. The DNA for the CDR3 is TGTGCCAGCAGCTTGAGACTCAAACTAAACCTCTACAATGAGCAGTTCTTC.

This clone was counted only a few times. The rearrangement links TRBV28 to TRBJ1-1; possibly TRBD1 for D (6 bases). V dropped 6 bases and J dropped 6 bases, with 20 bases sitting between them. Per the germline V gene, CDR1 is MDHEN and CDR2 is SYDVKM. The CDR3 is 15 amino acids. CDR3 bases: TGTGCCAGCAGCCTCCTGGACAGCCGGTCGTCTGAAGCTTTCTTT. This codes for CASSLLDSRSSEAFF. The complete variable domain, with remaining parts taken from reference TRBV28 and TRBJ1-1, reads DVKVTQSSRYLVKRTGEKVFLECVQDMDHENMFWYRQDPGLGLRLIYFSYDVKMKEKGDIPEGYSVSREKKERFSLILESASTNQTSMYLCASSLLDSRSSEAFFGQGTRLTVV.

This CDR3 reads CAISETGLNSPLHF. The CDR3 region has the DNA TGTGCCATCAGTGAGACAGGGCTAAATTCACCCCTCCACTTT. This sequence joins TRBV10-3 and TRBJ1-6, with D tentatively TRBD1 (6 bases). Germline V CDR1 and CDR2: ENHRY, SYGVKD. V was pared by 2 bases and J by 7 bases, with 9 bases between. This CDR3 region has 14 residues.

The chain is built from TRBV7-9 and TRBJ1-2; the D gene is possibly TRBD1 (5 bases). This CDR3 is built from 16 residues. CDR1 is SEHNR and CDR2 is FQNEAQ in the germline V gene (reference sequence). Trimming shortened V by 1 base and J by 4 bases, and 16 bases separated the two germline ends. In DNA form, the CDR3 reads TGTGCCAGCAGCTTAGGGGGCATCTACTCCTCCTATGGCTACACCTTC. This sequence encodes CASSLGGIYSSYGYTF. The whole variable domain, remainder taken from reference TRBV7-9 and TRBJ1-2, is DTGVSQNPRHKITKRGQNVTFRCDPISEHNRLYWYRQTLGQGPEFLTYFQNEAQLEKSRLLSDRFSAERPKGSFSTLEIQRTEQGDSAMYLCASSLGGIYSSYGYTFGSGTRLTVV.

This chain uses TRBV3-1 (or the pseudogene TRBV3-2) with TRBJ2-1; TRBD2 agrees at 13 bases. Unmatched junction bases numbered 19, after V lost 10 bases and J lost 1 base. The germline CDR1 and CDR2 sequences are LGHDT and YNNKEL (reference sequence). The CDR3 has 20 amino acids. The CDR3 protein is CAIQGHRRTSGRGSYNEQFF. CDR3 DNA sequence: TGTGCCATCCAGGGACACCGACGGACTAGCGGGAGAGGGTCCTACAATGAGCAGTTCTTC.

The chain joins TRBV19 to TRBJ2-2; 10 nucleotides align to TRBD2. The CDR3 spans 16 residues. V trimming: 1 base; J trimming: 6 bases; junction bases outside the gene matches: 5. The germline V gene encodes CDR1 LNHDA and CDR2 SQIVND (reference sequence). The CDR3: CASSIGSGGAAGELFF. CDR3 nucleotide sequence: TGTGCCAGTAGTATAGGAAGCGGGGGGGCAGCCGGGGAGCTGTTTTTT.

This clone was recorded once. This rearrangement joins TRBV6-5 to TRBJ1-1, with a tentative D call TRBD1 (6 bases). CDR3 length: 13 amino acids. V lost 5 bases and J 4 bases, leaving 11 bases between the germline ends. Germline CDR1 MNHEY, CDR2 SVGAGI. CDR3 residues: CASSRQGTTEAFF. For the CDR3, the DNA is TGTGCCAGCAGTCGGCAGGGGACCACTGAAGCTTTCTTT.

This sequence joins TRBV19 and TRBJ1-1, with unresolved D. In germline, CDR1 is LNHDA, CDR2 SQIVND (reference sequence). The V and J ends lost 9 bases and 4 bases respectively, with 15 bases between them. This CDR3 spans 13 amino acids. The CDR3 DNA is TGTGCCAGCGGCGGGCAGGCGGGCACTGAAGCTTTCTTT. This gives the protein CASGGQAGTEAFF. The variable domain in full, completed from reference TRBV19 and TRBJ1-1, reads DGGITQSPKYLFRKEGQNVTLSCEQNLNHDAMYWYRQDPGQGLRLIYYSQIVNDFQKGDIAEGYSVSREKKESFPLTVTSAQKNPTAFYLCASGGQAGTEAFFGQGTRLTVV.

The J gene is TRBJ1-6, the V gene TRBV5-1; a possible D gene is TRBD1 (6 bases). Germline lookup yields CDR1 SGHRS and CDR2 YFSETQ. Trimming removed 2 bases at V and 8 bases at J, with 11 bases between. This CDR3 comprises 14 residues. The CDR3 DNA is TGCGCCAGCAGCTTTGGGACAAAGGATTCACCCCTCCACTTT. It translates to CASSFGTKDSPLHF. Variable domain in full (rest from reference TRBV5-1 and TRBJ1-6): KAGVTQTPRYLIKTRGQQVTLSCSPISGHRSVSWYQQTPGQGLQFLFEYFSETQRNKGNFPGRFSGRQFSNSRSEMNVSTLELGDSALYLCASSFGTKDSPLHFGNGTRLTVT.

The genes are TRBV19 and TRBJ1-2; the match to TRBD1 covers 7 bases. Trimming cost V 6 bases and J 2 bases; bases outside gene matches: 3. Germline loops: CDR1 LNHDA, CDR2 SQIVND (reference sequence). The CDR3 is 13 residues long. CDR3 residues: CASSKGANYGYTF. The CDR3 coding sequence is TGTGCCAGTAGCAAGGGGGCCAACTATGGCTACACCTTC. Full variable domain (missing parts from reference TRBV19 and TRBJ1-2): DGGITQSPKYLFRKEGQNVTLSCEQNLNHDAMYWYRQDPGQGLRLIYYSQIVNDFQKGDIAEGYSVSREKKESFPLTVTSAQKNPTAFYLCASSKGANYGYTFGSGTRLTVV.

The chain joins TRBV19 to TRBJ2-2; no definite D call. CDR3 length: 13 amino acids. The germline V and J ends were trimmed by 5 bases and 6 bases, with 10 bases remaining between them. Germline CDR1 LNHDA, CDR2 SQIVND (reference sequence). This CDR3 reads CASSPTVAGELFF. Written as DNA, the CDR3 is TGTGCCAGTAGTCCTACGGTAGCCGGGGAGCTGTTTTTT. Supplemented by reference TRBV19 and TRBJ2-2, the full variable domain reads DGGITQSPKYLFRKEGQNVTLSCEQNLNHDAMYWYRQDPGQGLRLIYYSQIVNDFQKGDIAEGYSVSREKKESFPLTVTSAQKNPTAFYLCASSPTVAGELFFGEGSRLTVL.

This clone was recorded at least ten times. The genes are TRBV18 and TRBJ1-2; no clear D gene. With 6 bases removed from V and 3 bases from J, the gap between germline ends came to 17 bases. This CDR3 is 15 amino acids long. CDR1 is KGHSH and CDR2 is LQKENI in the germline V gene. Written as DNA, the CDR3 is TGTGCCAGCTCGCCTGCCAAGGGAGGCGACTATGGCTACACCTTC. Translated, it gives CASSPAKGGDYGYTF.

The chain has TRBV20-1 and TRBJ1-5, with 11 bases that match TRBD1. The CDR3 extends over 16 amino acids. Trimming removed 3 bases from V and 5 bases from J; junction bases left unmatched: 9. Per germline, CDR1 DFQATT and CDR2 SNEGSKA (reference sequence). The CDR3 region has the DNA TGCAGTGCTAGTGGGGGACAGGGGGGCTTTTATCAGCCCCAGCATTTT. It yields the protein CSASGGQGGFYQPQHF.

The CDR3 spells CASSLDRRPNTEAFF. CDR3 in DNA: TGCGCCAGCAGCTTGGACAGGAGACCGAACACTGAAGCTTTCTTT. The V gene is TRBV5-1, the J gene TRBJ1-1; possibly TRBD1 for D (5 bases). The V and J ends lost 0 bases and 1 base respectively, with 10 bases between them. This CDR3 is 15 amino acids long. Germline V gives CDR1 SGHRS, CDR2 YFSETQ.

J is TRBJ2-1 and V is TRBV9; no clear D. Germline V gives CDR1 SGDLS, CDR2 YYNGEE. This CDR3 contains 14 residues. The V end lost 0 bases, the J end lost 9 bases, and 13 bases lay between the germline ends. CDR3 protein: CASSVEPQLGEQFF. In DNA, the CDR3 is TGTGCCAGCAGCGTAGAGCCCCAACTCGGTGAGCAGTTCTTC. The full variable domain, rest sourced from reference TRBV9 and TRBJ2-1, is DSGVTQTPKHLITATGQRVTLRCSPRSGDLSVYWYQQSLDQGLQFLIQYYNGEERAKGNILERFSAQQFPDLHSELNLSSLELGDSALYFCASSVEPQLGEQFFGPGTRLTVL.

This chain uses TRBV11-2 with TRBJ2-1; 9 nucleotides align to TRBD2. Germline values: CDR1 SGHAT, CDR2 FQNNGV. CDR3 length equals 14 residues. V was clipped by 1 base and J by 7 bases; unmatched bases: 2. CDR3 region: CASSLAAGGNEQFF. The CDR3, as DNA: TGTGCCAGCAGCTTAGCGGCGGGGGGGAATGAGCAGTTCTTC.

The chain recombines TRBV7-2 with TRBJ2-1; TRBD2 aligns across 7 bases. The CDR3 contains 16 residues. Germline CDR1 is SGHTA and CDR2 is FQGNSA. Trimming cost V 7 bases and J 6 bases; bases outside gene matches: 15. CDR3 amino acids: CASIARGERDPNEQFF. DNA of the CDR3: TGTGCCAGCATTGCCCGAGGGGAGCGGGACCCCAATGAGCAGTTCTTC.